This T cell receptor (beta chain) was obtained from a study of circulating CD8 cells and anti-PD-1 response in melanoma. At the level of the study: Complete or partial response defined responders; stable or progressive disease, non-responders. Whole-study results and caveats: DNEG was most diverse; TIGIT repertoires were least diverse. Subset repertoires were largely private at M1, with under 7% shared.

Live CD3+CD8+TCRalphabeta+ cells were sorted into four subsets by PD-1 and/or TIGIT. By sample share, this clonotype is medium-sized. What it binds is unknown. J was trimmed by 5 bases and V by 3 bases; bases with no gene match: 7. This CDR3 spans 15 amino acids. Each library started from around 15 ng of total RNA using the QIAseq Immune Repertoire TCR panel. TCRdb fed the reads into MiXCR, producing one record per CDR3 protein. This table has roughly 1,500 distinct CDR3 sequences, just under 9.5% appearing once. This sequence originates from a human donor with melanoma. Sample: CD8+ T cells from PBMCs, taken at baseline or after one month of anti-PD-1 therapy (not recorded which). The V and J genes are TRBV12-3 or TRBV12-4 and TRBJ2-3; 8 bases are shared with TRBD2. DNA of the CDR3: TGTGCCAGCAGTTTCAGTGGGCTAGCGGGAGATACGCAGTATTTT. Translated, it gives CASSFSGLAGDTQYF.